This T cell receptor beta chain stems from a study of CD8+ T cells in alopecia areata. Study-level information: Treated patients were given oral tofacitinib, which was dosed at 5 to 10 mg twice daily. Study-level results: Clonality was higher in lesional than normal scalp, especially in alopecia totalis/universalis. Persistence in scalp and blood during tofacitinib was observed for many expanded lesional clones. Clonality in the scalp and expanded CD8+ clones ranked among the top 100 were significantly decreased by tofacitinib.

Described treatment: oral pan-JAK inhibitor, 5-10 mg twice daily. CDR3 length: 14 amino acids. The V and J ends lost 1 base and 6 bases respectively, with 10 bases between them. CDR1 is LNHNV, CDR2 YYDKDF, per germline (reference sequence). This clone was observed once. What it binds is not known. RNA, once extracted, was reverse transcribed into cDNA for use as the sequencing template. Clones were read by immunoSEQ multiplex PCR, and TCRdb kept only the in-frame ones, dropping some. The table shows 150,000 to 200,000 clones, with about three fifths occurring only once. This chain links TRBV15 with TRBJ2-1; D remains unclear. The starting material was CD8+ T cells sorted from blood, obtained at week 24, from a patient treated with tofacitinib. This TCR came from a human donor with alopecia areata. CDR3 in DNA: TGTGCCACCAGCAGAGTTATCTCGGCCAATGAGCAGTTCTTC. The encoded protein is CATSRVISANEQFF.